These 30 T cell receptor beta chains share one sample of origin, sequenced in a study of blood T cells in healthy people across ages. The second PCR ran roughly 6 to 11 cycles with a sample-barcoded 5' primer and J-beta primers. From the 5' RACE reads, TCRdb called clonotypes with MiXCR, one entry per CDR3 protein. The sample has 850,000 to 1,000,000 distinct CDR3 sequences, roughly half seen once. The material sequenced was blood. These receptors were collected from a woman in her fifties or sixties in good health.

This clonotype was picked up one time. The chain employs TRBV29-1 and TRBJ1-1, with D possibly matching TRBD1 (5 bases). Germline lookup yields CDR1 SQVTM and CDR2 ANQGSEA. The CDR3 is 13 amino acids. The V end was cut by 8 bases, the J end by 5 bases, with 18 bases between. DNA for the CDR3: TGCAGCCTAACACCCGGCGGGGGGACTGAAGCTTTCTTT. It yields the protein CSLTPGGGTEAFF.

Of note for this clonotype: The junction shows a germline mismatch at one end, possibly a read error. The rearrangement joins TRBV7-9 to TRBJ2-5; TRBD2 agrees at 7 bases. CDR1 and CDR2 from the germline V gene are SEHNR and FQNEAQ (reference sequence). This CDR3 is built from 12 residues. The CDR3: CASGRDQEAQYF. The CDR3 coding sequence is TGTGCCAGCGGGAGGGATCAAGAGGCCCAGTACTTC.

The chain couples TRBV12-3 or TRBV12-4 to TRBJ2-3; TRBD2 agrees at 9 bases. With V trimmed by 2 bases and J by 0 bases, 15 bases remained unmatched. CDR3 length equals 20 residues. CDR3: CASSLSAYFGGRVSTDTQYF. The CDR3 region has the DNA TGTGCCAGCAGTTTATCCGCTTATTTTGGCGGGAGGGTCAGCACAGATACGCAGTATTTT.

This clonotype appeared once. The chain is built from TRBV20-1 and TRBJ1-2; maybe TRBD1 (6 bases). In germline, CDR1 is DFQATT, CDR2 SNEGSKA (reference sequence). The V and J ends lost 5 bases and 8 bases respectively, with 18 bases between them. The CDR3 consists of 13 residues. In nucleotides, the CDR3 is TGCAGTGCTGGGGACACGTCAGGGATGGGCTACACCTTC. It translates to CSAGDTSGMGYTF.

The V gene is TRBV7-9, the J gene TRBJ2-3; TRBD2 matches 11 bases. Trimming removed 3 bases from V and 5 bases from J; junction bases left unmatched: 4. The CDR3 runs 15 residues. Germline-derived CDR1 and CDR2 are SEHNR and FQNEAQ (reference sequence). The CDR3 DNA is TGTGCCAGCAGCTTTACTAGCGGGAGTAAAGATACGCAGTATTTT. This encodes CASSFTSGSKDTQYF.

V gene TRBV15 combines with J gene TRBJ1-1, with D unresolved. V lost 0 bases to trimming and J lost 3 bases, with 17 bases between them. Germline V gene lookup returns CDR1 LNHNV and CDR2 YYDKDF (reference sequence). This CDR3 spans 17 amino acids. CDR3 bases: TGTGCCACCAGCAGAGATCTACGGGAACACCGGGACACTGAAGCTTTCTTT. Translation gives CATSRDLREHRDTEAFF.

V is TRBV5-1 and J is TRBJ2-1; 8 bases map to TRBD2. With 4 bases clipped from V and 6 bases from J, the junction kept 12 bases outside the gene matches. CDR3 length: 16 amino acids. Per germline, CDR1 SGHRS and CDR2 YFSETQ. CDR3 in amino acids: CASSPGRHLAGNEQFF. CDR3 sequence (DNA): TGCGCCAGCAGCCCGGGACGGCATCTAGCGGGCAATGAGCAGTTCTTC.

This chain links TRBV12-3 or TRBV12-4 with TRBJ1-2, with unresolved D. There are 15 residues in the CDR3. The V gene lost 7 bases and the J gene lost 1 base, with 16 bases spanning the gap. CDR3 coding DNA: TGTGCCAGCACCCCGGAGGGAAGGCATAACTATGGCTACACCTTC. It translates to CASTPEGRHNYGYTF.

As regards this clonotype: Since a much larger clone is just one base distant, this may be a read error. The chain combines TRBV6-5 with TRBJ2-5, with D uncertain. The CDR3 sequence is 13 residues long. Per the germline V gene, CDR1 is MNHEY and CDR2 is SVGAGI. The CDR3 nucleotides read TGTGTCAGCAGTTACCGGAGCCTCGAGACCCAGTACTTC. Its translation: CVSSYRSLETQYF.

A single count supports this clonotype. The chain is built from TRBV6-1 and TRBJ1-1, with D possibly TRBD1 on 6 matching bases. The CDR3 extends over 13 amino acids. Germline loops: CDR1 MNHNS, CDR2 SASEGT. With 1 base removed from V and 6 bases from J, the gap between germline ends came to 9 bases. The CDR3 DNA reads TGTGCCAGCAGTGAAGGGACAGTGTCTGAAGCTTTCTTT. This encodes CASSEGTVSEAFF.

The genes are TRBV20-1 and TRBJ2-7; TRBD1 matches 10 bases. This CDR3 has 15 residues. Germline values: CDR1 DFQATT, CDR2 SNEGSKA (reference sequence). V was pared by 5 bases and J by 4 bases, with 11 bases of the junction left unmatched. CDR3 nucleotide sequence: TGCAGTGCTGATACTACCGGGACAGGGGTTTACGAGCAGTACTTC. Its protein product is CSADTTGTGVYEQYF.

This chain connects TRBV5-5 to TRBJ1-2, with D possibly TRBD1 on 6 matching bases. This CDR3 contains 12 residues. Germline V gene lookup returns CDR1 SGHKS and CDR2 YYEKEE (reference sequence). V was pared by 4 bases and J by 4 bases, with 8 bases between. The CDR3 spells CASSGDTYGYTF. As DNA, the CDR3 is TGTGCCAGCAGCGGGGACACCTATGGCTACACCTTC.

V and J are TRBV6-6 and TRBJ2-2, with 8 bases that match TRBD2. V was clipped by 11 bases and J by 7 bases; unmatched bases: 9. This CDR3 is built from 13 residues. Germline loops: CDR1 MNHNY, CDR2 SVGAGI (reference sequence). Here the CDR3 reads CASGGVSRGELFF. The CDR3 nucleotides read TGTGCCTCGGGAGGGGTTAGTCGCGGGGAGCTGTTTTTT.

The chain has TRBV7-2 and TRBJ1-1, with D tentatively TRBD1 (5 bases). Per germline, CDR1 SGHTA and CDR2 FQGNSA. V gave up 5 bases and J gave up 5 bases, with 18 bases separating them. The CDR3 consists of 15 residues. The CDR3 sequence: CASSVTVGGGTEAFF. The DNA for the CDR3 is TGTGCCAGCAGCGTAACAGTCGGGGGAGGGACTGAAGCTTTCTTT. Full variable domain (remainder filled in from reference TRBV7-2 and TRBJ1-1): GAGVSQSPSNKVTEKGKDVELRCDPISGHTALYWYRQSLGQGLEFLIYFQGNSAPDKSGLPSDRFSAERTGGSVSTLTIQRTQQEDSAVYLCASSVTVGGGTEAFFGQGTRLTVV.

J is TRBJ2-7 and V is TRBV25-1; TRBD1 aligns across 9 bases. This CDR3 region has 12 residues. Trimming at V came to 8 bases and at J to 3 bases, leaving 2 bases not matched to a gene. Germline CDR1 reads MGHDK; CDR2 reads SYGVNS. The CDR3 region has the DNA TGTGCCAGCGGGGACAGGGTCTACGAGCAGTACTTC. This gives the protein CASGDRVYEQYF.

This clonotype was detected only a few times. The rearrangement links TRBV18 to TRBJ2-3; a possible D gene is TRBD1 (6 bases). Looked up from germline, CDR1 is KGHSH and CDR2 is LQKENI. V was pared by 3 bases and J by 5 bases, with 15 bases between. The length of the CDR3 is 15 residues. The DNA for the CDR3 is TGTGCCAGCTCACCGCGTACAGGGTTAAGAGATACGCAGTATTTT. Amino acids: CASSPRTGLRDTQYF.

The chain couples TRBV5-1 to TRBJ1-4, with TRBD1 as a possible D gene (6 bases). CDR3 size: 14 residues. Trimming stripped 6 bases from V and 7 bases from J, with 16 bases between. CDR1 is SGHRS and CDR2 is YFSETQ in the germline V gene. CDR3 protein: CASTLGTSGEKLFF. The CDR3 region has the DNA TGCGCCAGCACACTCGGGACAAGTGGTGAAAAACTGTTTTTT.

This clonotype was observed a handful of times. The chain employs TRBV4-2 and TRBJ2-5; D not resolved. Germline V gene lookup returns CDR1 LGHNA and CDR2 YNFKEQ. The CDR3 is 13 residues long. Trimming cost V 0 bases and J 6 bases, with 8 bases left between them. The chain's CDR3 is CASSQDQEKTQYF. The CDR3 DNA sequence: TGTGCCAGCAGCCAAGATCAGGAAAAGACCCAGTACTTC.

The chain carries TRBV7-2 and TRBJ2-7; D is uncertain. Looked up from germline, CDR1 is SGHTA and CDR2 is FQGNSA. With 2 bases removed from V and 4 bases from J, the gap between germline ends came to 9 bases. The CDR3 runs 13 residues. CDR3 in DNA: TGTGCCAGCAGCTTACCGGTAGGGTACGAGCAGTACTTC. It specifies CASSLPVGYEQYF. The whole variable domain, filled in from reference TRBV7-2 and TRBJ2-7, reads GAGVSQSPSNKVTEKGKDVELRCDPISGHTALYWYRQSLGQGLEFLIYFQGNSAPDKSGLPSDRFSAERTGGSVSTLTIQRTQQEDSAVYLCASSLPVGYEQYFGPGTRLTVT.

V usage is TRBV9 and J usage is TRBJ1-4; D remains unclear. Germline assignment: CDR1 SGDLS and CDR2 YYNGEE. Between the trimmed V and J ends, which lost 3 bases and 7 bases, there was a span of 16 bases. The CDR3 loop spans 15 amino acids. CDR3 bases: TGTGCCAGCAGCGGAGGTACAAATGCCGTTGAAAAACTGTTTTTT. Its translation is CASSGGTNAVEKLFF.

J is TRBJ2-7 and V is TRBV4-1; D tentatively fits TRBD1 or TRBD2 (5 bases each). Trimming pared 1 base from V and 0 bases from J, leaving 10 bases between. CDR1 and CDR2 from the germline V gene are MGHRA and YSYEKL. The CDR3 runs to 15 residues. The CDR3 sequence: CASSQVQGVSYEQYF. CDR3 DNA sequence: TGCGCCAGCAGCCAAGTGCAGGGAGTCTCCTACGAGCAGTACTTC.

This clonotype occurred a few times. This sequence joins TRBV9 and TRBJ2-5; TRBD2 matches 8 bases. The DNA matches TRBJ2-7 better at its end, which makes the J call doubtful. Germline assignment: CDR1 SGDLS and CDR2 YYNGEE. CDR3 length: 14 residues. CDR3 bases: TGTGCCAGCAGCGTAGCGGGAGGGTCCGACGAGCAGTACTTC. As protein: CASSVAGGSDEQYF.

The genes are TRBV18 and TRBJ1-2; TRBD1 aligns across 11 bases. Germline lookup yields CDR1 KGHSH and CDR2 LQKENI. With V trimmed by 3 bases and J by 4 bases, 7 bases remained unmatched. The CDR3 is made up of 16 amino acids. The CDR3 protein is CASSPTKDRGPYGYTF. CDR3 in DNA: TGTGCCAGCTCACCGACCAAGGACAGGGGGCCCTATGGCTACACCTTC.

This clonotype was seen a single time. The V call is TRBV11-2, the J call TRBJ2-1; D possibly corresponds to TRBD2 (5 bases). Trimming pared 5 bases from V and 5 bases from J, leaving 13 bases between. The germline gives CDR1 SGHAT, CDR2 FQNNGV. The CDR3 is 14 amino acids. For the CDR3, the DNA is TGTGCCAGCAGCACAGTCCGGACTGACAATGAGCAGTTCTTC. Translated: CASSTVRTDNEQFF.

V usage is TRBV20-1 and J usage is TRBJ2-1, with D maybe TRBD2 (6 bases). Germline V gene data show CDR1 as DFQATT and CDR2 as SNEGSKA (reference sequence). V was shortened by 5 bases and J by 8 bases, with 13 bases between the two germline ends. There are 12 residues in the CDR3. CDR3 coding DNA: TGCAGTGCTGAGACTAGTCTCTATGAGCAGTTCTTC. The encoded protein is CSAETSLYEQFF.

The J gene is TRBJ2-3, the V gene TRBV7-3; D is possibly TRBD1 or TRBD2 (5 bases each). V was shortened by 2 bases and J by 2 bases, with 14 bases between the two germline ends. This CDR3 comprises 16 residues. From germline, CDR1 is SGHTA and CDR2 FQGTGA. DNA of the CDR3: TGTGCCAGCAGCTTAGGGACCCCCGGACCCACAGATACGCAGTATTTT. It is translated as CASSLGTPGPTDTQYF. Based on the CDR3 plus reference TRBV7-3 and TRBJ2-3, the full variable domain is GAGVSQTPSNKVTEKGKYVELRCDPISGHTALYWYRQSLGQGPEFLIYFQGTGAADDSGLPNDRFFAVRPEGSVSTLKIQRTERGDSAVYLCASSLGTPGPTDTQYFGPGTRLTVL.

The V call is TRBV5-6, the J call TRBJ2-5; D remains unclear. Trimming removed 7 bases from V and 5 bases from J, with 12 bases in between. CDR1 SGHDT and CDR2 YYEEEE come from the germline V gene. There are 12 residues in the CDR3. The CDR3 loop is CASQLAWETQYF. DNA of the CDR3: TGTGCCAGCCAGCTTGCCTGGGAGACCCAGTACTTC.

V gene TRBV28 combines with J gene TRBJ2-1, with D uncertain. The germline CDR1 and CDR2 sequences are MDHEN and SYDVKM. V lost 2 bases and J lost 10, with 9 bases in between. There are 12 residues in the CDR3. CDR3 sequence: CASSLVDREQFF. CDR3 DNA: TGTGCCAGCAGTTTAGTCGATCGGGAGCAGTTCTTC.

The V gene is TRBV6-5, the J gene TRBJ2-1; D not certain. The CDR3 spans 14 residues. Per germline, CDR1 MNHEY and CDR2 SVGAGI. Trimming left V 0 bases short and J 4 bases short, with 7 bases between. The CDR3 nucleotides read TGTGCCAGCAGTTACTCTCAGACTTACAATGAGCAGTTCTTC. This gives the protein CASSYSQTYNEQFF.

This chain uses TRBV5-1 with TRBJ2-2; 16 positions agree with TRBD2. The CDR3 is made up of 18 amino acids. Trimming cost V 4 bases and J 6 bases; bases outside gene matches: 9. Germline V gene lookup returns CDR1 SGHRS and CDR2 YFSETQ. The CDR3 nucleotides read TGCGCCAGCAGCCCGGGACTAGCGGGAGGGCCTACGTCCGGGGAGCTGTTTTTT. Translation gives CASSPGLAGGPTSGELFF.